This T cell receptor (beta chain) stems from a study of blood T cells in healthy people across ages. Whole-study findings and limits: PBMCs that were unsorted prevented a conclusive naive versus antigen-experienced comparison.

This clonotype was seen a few times. The antigen remains unidentified. Primed by a sample-barcoded 5' primer and a J-beta primer mix, a second PCR proceeded for 7 to 11 cycles. Each of the samples gave a minimum of 3 million paired-end reads that contained CDR3. TCRdb processed the 5' RACE reads anew with MiXCR; each CDR3 protein has one entry. The top ten clones hold 11% of a sample with roughly 1.7 million distinct CDR3 sequences, about 35% of them seen once. Deletions cut 2 bases from V and 3 bases from J, with 9 bases between. This CDR3 contains 13 residues. Germline CDR1 SGDLS, CDR2 YYNGEE. Material: blood. The rearrangement links TRBV9 to TRBJ2-7; D not certain. This clonotype originated in a woman in her 30s in good health. The DNA of the CDR3 is TGTGCCAGCAGCGTCCAGACCGGCTACGAGCAGTACTTC. This codes for CASSVQTGYEQYF.